Below, 9 T cell receptor beta chains from the same sample are listed, as sequenced in a study of early T cells in non-severe SARS-CoV-2 infection. TCRdb recomputed calls from the 5' RACE reads with MiXCR, one row per CDR3 protein. The repertoire has tens of thousands of distinct CDR3 sequences, about 15% of them found once; the top ten carry around 5.8%. The sequencing sample was made of whole blood. The receptors were sampled from an adult who was a healthcare worker with PCR-confirmed SARS-CoV-2 infection or an uninfected control (not recorded which).

This clonotype showed up many times. V usage is TRBV2 and J usage is TRBJ2-1; D not certain. The V end was cut by 4 bases, the J end by 4 bases, with 8 bases between. This CDR3 is built from 13 residues. Germline V gene data show CDR1 as SNHLY and CDR2 as FYNNEI. The CDR3 nucleotides are TGTGCCAGCAGTGGGGTGGCTTACAATGAGCAGTTCTTC. Translating it yields CASSGVAYNEQFF.

This clonotype was counted many times. V and J are TRBV12-3 or TRBV12-4 and TRBJ1-5; weak D call: TRBD1 (5 bases). Trimming took off 5 bases at V and 5 bases at J, with 7 bases between the two ends. The CDR3 totals 12 residues. CDR3 DNA: TGTGCCAGCAGTCGGGACTATCAGCCCCAGCATTTT. Protein product: CASSRDYQPQHF.

In this sample, this clonotype turned up a few times. This sequence joins TRBV12-3 or TRBV12-4 and TRBJ2-3, with TRBD1 as a possible D gene (5 bases). V was cut by 6 bases and J by 2 bases, with 15 bases left in between. CDR3 size: 15 residues. The CDR3 DNA sequence: TGTGCCAGCAGACGGTTAGGACAAGCCACAGATACGCAGTATTTT. This sequence encodes CASRRLGQATDTQYF.

V usage is TRBV5-1 and J usage is TRBJ2-4, with 12 bases fitting TRBD1. The germline V gene has CDR1 SGHRS and CDR2 YFSETQ. Trimming took 5 bases from V and 7 from J; bases not matched to a gene: 7. The CDR3 is 15 amino acids. CDR3: CASRVGTGGLNIQYF. In nucleotides, the CDR3 is TGCGCCAGCAGAGTCGGGACAGGGGGCTTGAACATTCAGTACTTC.

Concerning this clonotype itself: One end of the junction fails to match germline, which may point to a read error. The chain has TRBV7-7 and TRBJ2-7; 9 positions agree with TRBD1. Germline-derived CDR1 and CDR2 are SSHAT and FNYEAQ (reference sequence). The CDR3 covers 14 residues. The CDR3 sequence is CASSLDRGSDEQYF. In nucleotides, the CDR3 is TGTGCTAGCAGCCTGGACAGGGGATCCGACGAGCAGTACTTC.

The V gene is TRBV3-1, the J gene TRBJ2-1, with a tentative D call TRBD1 (6 bases). The CDR3 is made up of 15 amino acids. Trimming cost V 0 bases and J 9 bases, with 15 bases left between them. Germline CDR1 and CDR2: LGHDT and YNNKEL (reference sequence). CDR3 in amino acids: CASSQDGKQGTEQFF. CDR3 coding DNA: TGTGCCAGCAGCCAAGATGGAAAGCAGGGGACTGAGCAGTTCTTC.

This sequence joins TRBV28 and TRBJ1-5; TRBD1 is a possible D gene (5 bases). The germline V and J ends were trimmed by 5 bases and 10 bases, with 27 bases remaining between them. In germline, CDR1 is MDHEN, CDR2 SYDVKM. The CDR3 consists of 17 residues. In DNA form, the CDR3 reads TGTGCCAGCAGTCCCCGGGACTGGGATCTGAGCGTCGGTCCCCAGCATTTT. It encodes CASSPRDWDLSVGPQHF.

The rearrangement uses TRBV11-2 and TRBJ2-3; either TRBD1 or TRBD2 may fit D (5 bases each). This CDR3 has 12 amino acids. With 7 bases removed from V and 11 bases from J, the gap between germline ends came to 16 bases. Germline loops: CDR1 SGHAT, CDR2 FQNNGV. CDR3 in DNA: TGTGCCAGCACCGGGACCCCGACTAAGCAGTATTTT. Translation gives CASTGTPTKQYF.

The chain couples TRBV29-1 to TRBJ2-4, with 8 bases identical to TRBD1. From germline, CDR1 is SQVTM and CDR2 ANQGSEA. Germline trimming cut 6 bases from V and 1 base from J; bases unmatched to any gene: 8. The CDR3 spans 15 residues. The CDR3 loop reads CSVAPGGRAKNIQYF. The CDR3 nucleotides are TGCAGCGTGGCTCCAGGGGGCAGGGCCAAAAACATTCAGTACTTC.